This entry concerns a single TCR beta chain. In the authors' workflow: For nucleated cells, counts were estimated from reference gene primer amplification. Profiled with immunoSEQ multiplex PCR; TCRdb holds only in-frame clones, not every one. V and J calls and clone size are those listed in that table; D and trimming were worked out from the DNA. The profile shows 300,000 to 350,000 clones, approximately 92% of them singletons. Germline assignment: CDR1 KGHDR and CDR2 SFDVKD. This CDR3 has 14 amino acids. Between the trimmed V and J ends, which lost 4 bases and 5 bases, there was a span of 14 bases. The sample comes from a study of blood T cell repertoires in COVID-19. Overall study context: Acute and convalescent COVID-19 specimens originated in the United States, Italy and Spain.

Seattle cases were enrolled at active infection and followed longitudinally. The source is a woman aged 25 to 39 with COVID-19, enrolled during active disease. The J gene is TRBJ2-7, the V gene TRBV24-1, with D perhaps TRBD1 (5 bases). Specimen: peripheral blood. CDR3: CATSDPDRGNEQYF. In DNA, the CDR3 is TGTGCCACCAGTGACCCAGACAGAGGCAACGAGCAGTACTTC.